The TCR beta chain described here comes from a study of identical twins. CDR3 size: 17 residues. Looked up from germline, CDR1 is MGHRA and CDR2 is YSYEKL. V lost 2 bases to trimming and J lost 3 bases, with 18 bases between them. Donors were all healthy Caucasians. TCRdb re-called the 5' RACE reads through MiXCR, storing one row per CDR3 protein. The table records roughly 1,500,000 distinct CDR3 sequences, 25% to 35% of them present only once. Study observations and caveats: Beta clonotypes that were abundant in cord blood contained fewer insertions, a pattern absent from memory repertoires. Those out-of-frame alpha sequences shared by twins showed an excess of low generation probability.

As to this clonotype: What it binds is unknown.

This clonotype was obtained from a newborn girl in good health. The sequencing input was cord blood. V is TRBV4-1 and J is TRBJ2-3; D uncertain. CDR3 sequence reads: CASSQSPSSGLTDTQYF. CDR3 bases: TGCGCCAGCAGCCAAAGCCCCTCATCCGGGTTGACAGATACGCAGTATTTT.